These T cell receptor beta chains were read from a single sample in a study of shared clonotypes between healthy human individuals. TCRdb keeps only in-frame clones here, not all; method: immunoSEQ multiplex PCR. The repertoire has approximately 1,000,000 clones, about 80% of them found once; the top ten carry 0.7% to 0.95%. Sequencing was carried out using memory CD4+ T cells from PBMCs. These receptors all stem from a man aged 18 to 30 in good health. Some clones in this sample may be carry-over from other donors' samples. Both conserved end residues are part of each CDR3. The order of the fields is J gene, clone size, V gene, D gene, CDR3 protein, CDR3 DNA. A D gene is named only where the DNA matches it firmly. Size values are once, few and many counts, or a class for expanded clones, and some rows have none.

J gene: TRBJ1-1
clone size: .
V gene: TRBV5-6
D gene: .
CDR3 protein: CASSLVVGRVNTEAFF
CDR3 DNA: TGTGCCAGCAGCTTGGTGGTAGGTAGGGTGAACACTGAAGCTTTCTTT

J gene: TRBJ2-2
clone size: .
V gene: TRBV11-3
D gene: TRBD2
CDR3 protein: CASSAGTSGTTGELFF
CDR3 DNA: TGTGCCAGCAGCGCCGGGACTAGCGGCACCACCGGGGAGCTGTTTTTT

J gene: TRBJ1-3
clone size: once
V gene: TRBV25-1
D gene: .
CDR3 protein: CASSEGYLSGNTIYF
CDR3 DNA: TGTGCCAGCAGTGAAGGTTACCTCTCTGGAAACACCATATATTTT

J gene: TRBJ2-7
clone size: few
V gene: TRBV7-3
D gene: TRBD2
CDR3 protein: CASSQSGGPYEQYF
CDR3 DNA: TGTGCCAGCAGCCAAAGCGGGGGACCCTACGAGCAGTACTTC

J gene: TRBJ2-1
clone size: .
V gene: TRBV30
D gene: .
CDR3 protein: CAWRSRTVALKFDNEQFF
CDR3 DNA: TGTGCCTGGCGAAGCCGAACTGTGGCGTTGAAATTCGACAATGAGCAGTTCTTC

J gene: TRBJ2-1
clone size: .
V gene: TRBV7-3
D gene: TRBD2
CDR3 protein: CASSLGRGREQFF
CDR3 DNA: TGTGCCAGCAGCTTAGGTCGCGGGAGGGAGCAGTTCTTC

J gene: TRBJ1-5
clone size: once
V gene: TRBV5-8
D gene: .
CDR3 protein: CASRPRQLTNQPQHF
CDR3 DNA: TGTGCCAGCAGACCGCGGCAGCTAACCAATCAGCCCCAGCATTTT

J gene: TRBJ1-2
clone size: .
V gene: TRBV6-5
D gene: .
CDR3 protein: CASSPTGQHYGYTF
CDR3 DNA: TGTGCCAGCAGCCCTACCGGACAGCACTATGGCTACACCTTC

J gene: TRBJ1-5
clone size: .
V gene: TRBV28
D gene: TRBD1
CDR3 protein: CATLTGNNQPQHF
CDR3 DNA: TGTGCCACCCTGACAGGGAACAATCAGCCCCAGCATTTT

J gene: TRBJ1-3
clone size: .
V gene: TRBV28
D gene: TRBD1
CDR3 protein: CASSPQGATGNTIYF
CDR3 DNA: TGTGCCAGCAGCCCACAGGGGGCAACTGGAAACACCATATATTTT

J gene: TRBJ1-4
clone size: .
V gene: TRBV2
D gene: .
CDR3 protein: CASSGAGRKLFF
CDR3 DNA: TGTGCCAGCAGCGGAGCGGGACGTAAACTGTTTTTT

J gene: TRBJ2-5
clone size: .
V gene: TRBV11-2
D gene: .
CDR3 protein: CASSYRGTLREETQYF
CDR3 DNA: TGTGCCAGCAGTTACCGGGGCACCTTGAGGGAAGAGACCCAGTACTTC

J gene: TRBJ2-7
clone size: few
V gene: TRBV29-1
D gene: .
CDR3 protein: CSVESSSSYEQYF
CDR3 DNA: TGCAGCGTTGAATCTTCCAGCTCCTACGAGCAGTACTTC

J gene: TRBJ2-5
clone size: .
V gene: TRBV9
D gene: .
CDR3 protein: CASSVGSRQETQYF
CDR3 DNA: TGTGCCAGCAGCGTAGGAAGCAGGCAAGAGACCCAGTACTTC

J gene: TRBJ1-2
clone size: .
V gene: TRBV9
D gene: .
CDR3 protein: CASALSPGAANYGYTF
CDR3 DNA: TGTGCCAGCGCCTTATCCCCGGGGGCCGCTAACTATGGCTACACCTTC

J gene: TRBJ1-2
clone size: .
V gene: TRBV11-2
D gene: .
CDR3 protein: CASSPRGHFYGYTF
CDR3 DNA: TGTGCCAGCAGCCCCAGGGGACACTTCTATGGCTACACCTTC

J gene: TRBJ2-3
clone size: .
V gene: TRBV6-5
D gene: .
CDR3 protein: CASSYSGARGDTQYF
CDR3 DNA: TGTGCCAGCAGTTACTCGGGGGCCCGGGGAGATACGCAGTATTTT

J gene: TRBJ1-1
clone size: .
V gene: TRBV28
D gene: .
CDR3 protein: CASSLGSPEAFF
CDR3 DNA: TGTGCCAGCAGTTTAGGGTCCCCTGAAGCTTTCTTT

J gene: TRBJ1-1
clone size: .
V gene: TRBV5-1
D gene: .
CDR3 protein: CASSPEVVTVNTEAFF
CDR3 DNA: TGCGCCAGCAGCCCCGAGGTGGTGACAGTGAACACTGAAGCTTTCTTT

J gene: TRBJ1-6
clone size: once
V gene: TRBV30
D gene: .
CDR3 protein: CAWMRPDSYNSPLHF
CDR3 DNA: TGTGCCTGGATGAGGCCCGACTCCTATAATTCACCCCTCCACTTT

J gene: TRBJ2-7
clone size: .
V gene: TRBV28
D gene: .
CDR3 protein: CASTDGGVQYF
CDR3 DNA: TGTGCCAGCACCGACGGAGGGGTGCAGTACTTC

J gene: TRBJ2-7
clone size: once
V gene: TRBV5-6
D gene: .
CDR3 protein: CASSLAAATYEQYF
CDR3 DNA: TGTGCCAGCAGCCTGGCGGCTGCAACCTACGAGCAGTACTTC

J gene: TRBJ2-2
clone size: .
V gene: TRBV5-6
D gene: .
CDR3 protein: CASSRLDQLANTGELFF
CDR3 DNA: TGTGCCAGCAGCCGCCTCGATCAGCTCGCGAACACCGGGGAGCTGTTTTTT